This paragraph reports one T cell receptor (beta chain). Its binding antigen is unknown. Nothing much larger sits one base from this clone, and base qualities are not available. From a lookup of the germline V gene, CDR1 and CDR2 are SGHNT and YENEEA. The CDR3 starts with the cysteine, ends with the phenylalanine, and has 18 residues. The read is trimmed to its CDR3 DNA, 54 bases read in frame from base 1. Relative to germline, V is missing 5 bases and J is missing 5 bases, with 14 bases of the junction outside any gene match. These data are taken from a study of OX40 agonist ivuxolimab in advanced cancers. Broadly, across the study: Ivuxolimab was an agonistic, fully human IgG2 monoclonal antibody directed against OX40 (CD134), a costimulatory receptor. Peripheral TCRbeta sequencing aimed to test whether ivuxolimab altered TCR sequence diversity and caused clonal T-cell expansion. The paper covers the monotherapy dose-escalation part of the phase I ivuxolimab trial, which included N = 52 patients. Partial responses occurred in three dose-escalation patients, of whom one had hepatocellular carcinoma and two had cutaneous melanoma. A male proportion of 82.7% and a mean age of about 60 years, ranging from roughly 23 to 80, were recorded for the dose-escalation cohort. Among the roughly 50 dose-escalation patients, around 20 had hepatocellular carcinoma, about 15 melanoma, 9 renal cell carcinoma and 9 head and neck cancer. Patients were allowed to have had prior anti-PD-1, anti-PD-L1 or anti-CTLA-4 therapy, and approximately 41% of the dose-escalation patients had previously received checkpoint inhibitors. Intravenous ivuxolimab was administered to patients every 2 weeks at six dose levels: 0.01, 0.1, 0.3, 1.5, 3 and 10 mg/kg.

Genomic DNA was isolated from the sorted cells so that the TCRbeta CDR3 region could be sequenced. The immunoSEQ Assay was used for sequencing of TCRbeta CDR3 regions. The immuneACCESS repertoire file appears here via TCRdb, limited to in-frame rearrangements. These files lack a portion of the clones; in checked studies, under half of the deficit traces to unresolved V genes, and the cause of the others is not known. The sample records tens of thousands of clones, roughly 87% of which are singletons. Of the sample, more than 2.5% falls within the top ten clones. The trial excluded patients who had a history of autoimmune disease or who were on systemic immunosuppression. Peripheral blood for TCR sequencing was collected from all dose cohorts at baseline, on cycle 4 day 1, and on cycle 7 day 1. The samples were drawn from a first-in-human, open-label, multicenter phase I dose-escalation trial of ivuxolimab. Adults with locally advanced or metastatic melanoma, renal cell carcinoma, hepatocellular carcinoma or head and neck squamous cell carcinoma were enrolled in the trial. Before TCR sequencing, CD4+ and CD8+ T cells were separately sorted from peripheral blood.

Findings and caveats that apply to the study as a whole: In the 0.1-3.0 mg/kg groups, partial responders had among the lowest normalized peripheral clonal expansion, particularly in CD8+ T cells. Clonal expansion of both CD4+ and CD8+ blood T cells was observed from baseline to week 6 at doses 0.1 to 3.0 mg/kg. Low levels of normalized T-cell clonal expansion were also seen in some patients who did not respond. After ivuxolimab, expanded clones were on average more numerous among CD8+ T cells than among CD4+ T cells. Antigen specificity was not determined for the clonally expanded peripheral T cells.

In this chain, TRBV11-3 is recombined with TRBJ2-1; 11 middle bases align to TRBD2. Sequencing used CD4+ or CD8+ T cells sorted from blood, obtained in a trial of the OX40 agonist ivuxolimab. This clonotype was sampled from an adult with an advanced solid tumor such as melanoma, head and neck, liver or kidney cancer. Read as DNA, the sequence is TGTGCCAGCAGCCCGAGGCGTGGGGCGGGACTAGCGGACAATGAGCAGTTCTTC. Translated, it gives CASSPRRGAGLADNEQFF.